These 16 T cell receptor beta chains came from one sample sequenced in a study of blood T cell repertoires in COVID-19. Here immunoSEQ multiplex PCR was the method, and the copy in TCRdb shows in-frame clones only, minus some. Of around 250,000 clones listed, around 84% are singletons. Sequencing input: peripheral blood. These receptors all stem from a woman in her seventies with active or convalescent COVID-19.

This chain joins TRBV6-5 and TRBJ1-2; D gene ambiguous. Germline loops: CDR1 MNHEY, CDR2 SVGAGI. This CDR3 comprises 12 residues. V dropped 6 bases and J dropped 6 bases, with 11 bases sitting between them. The CDR3 DNA is TGTGCCAGCAGCCGAGAACAGAATGGCTACACCTTC. Protein product: CASSREQNGYTF.

The V call is TRBV18, the J call TRBJ1-5, with 7 bases lining up with TRBD1. Germline CDR1 KGHSH, CDR2 LQKENI. V trimming: 4 bases; J trimming: 3 bases; junction bases outside the gene matches: 6. The CDR3 sequence is 15 residues long. This CDR3 is CASSQKTGNNQPQHF. In nucleotides, the CDR3 is TGTGCCAGCTCACAAAAGACAGGGAACAATCAGCCCCAGCATTTT. The variable domain in full, completed from reference TRBV18 and TRBJ1-5, reads NAGVMQNPRHLVRRRGQEARLRCSPMKGHSHVYWYRQLPEEGLKFMVYLQKENIIDESGMPKERFSAEFPKEGPSILRIQQVVRGDSAAYFCASSQKTGNNQPQHFGDGTRLSIL.

This clone was seen ten or more times. In the same sample, other DNA sequences code for this CDR3. This chain joins TRBV6-2 or TRBV6-3 and TRBJ1-5; a weak D match, TRBD1 (5 bases). This CDR3 has 15 amino acids. V was trimmed by 2 bases and J by 2 bases, leaving 10 bases between them. Germline lookup yields CDR1 MNHEY and CDR2 SVGEGT. The CDR3 coding sequence is TGTGCCAGCAGTTACGCAGGGATGGGCAATCAGCCCCAGCATTTT. It yields the protein CASSYAGMGNQPQHF.

This chain joins TRBV30 and TRBJ2-5; 11 positions match TRBD2. The CDR3 covers 16 residues. The junction had 14 bases not matched to a gene; V was cut back by 8 bases and J by 3 bases. Germline lookup yields CDR1 GTSNPN and CDR2 SVGIG (reference sequence). This CDR3 reads CARHGRLAGLEETQYF. Written as DNA, the CDR3 is TGTGCCCGTCACGGTAGACTAGCGGGGCTCGAAGAGACCCAGTACTTC.

In its sample, this clone was seen a few times. J is TRBJ2-1 and V is TRBV7-9; D is uncertain. The CDR3 is 13 amino acids. V was shortened by 5 bases and J by 7 bases, with 12 bases between the two germline ends. Germline CDR1 reads SEHNR; CDR2 reads FQNEAQ (reference sequence). The CDR3 region has the DNA TGTGCCAGCAGCCCTCCGACTGAAAATGAGCAGTTCTTC. Residues: CASSPPTENEQFF. The full variable domain, in which reference TRBV7-9 and TRBJ2-1 provide the parts outside the CDR3, is DTGVSQNPRHKITKRGQNVTFRCDPISEHNRLYWYRQTLGQGPEFLTYFQNEAQLEKSRLLSDRFSAERPKGSFSTLEIQRTEQGDSAMYLCASSPPTENEQFFGPGTRLTVL.

CDR3 in DNA: TGTGCCACCAGCAGAGGACAGGGGGCGGGCTCCTACGAGCAGTACTTC. Translating it yields CATSRGQGAGSYEQYF. V is TRBV15 and J is TRBJ2-7, with 10 bases identical to TRBD1. CDR1 is LNHNV, CDR2 YYDKDF, per germline (reference sequence). The V and J ends lost 1 base and 0 bases, in that order; junction bases with no gene match: 3. The CDR3 length is 16 residues.

This chain links TRBV6-5 with TRBJ1-1; 9 nucleotides agree with TRBD1. V was clipped by 8 bases and J by 4 bases; unmatched bases: 11. Germline loops: CDR1 MNHEY, CDR2 SVGAGI. The CDR3 runs to 15 residues. CDR3 loop: CASSGQGYVGTEAFF. DNA for the CDR3: TGTGCCAGCTCGGGACAGGGCTACGTGGGCACTGAAGCTTTCTTT.

This sequence joins TRBV6-5 and TRBJ1-1, with D unresolved. Germline CDR1 reads MNHEY; CDR2 reads SVGAGI. This CDR3 comprises 14 residues. Trimming took 6 bases from V and 0 from J, leaving 11 bases between them. The CDR3 spells CASRSTFMNTEAFF. The CDR3 coding sequence is TGTGCCAGCAGATCCACTTTCATGAACACTGAAGCTTTCTTT.

The CDR3 DNA reads as TGCGCCAGCAGCTTGGGACTAGCGGGGGGCACAGATACGCAGTATTTT. Translating it yields CASSLGLAGGTDTQYF. V and J are TRBV5-1 and TRBJ2-3; TRBD2 aligns across 12 bases. Germline V gives CDR1 SGHRS, CDR2 YFSETQ. The CDR3 runs to 16 residues. With V trimmed by 0 bases and J by 1 base, 0 bases remained unmatched.

The chain has TRBV6-4 and TRBJ2-2; D is unclear. Germline V CDR1 and CDR2: MRHNA, SNTAGT. The CDR3 sequence is 14 residues long. V lost 6 bases and J 2 bases, leaving 10 bases between the germline ends. CDR3 sequence (DNA): TGTGCCAGCAGAAGAGATCTAAACACCGGGGAGCTGTTTTTT. Its protein is CASRRDLNTGELFF.

Details on this clone: The same CDR3 arises from other DNA sequences in this sample as well. The V call is TRBV12-3 or TRBV12-4, the J call TRBJ2-3, with D tentatively TRBD1 (6 bases). The CDR3 consists of 13 residues. V gave up 5 bases and J gave up 6 bases, with 12 bases separating them. The CDR3 loop is CASSLTGLDTQYF. The CDR3 coding sequence is TGTGCCAGCAGTCTCACAGGGTTGGATACGCAGTATTTT.

The chain recombines TRBV2 with TRBJ1-5, with D perhaps matching TRBD1 (6 bases). Germline loops: CDR1 SNHLY, CDR2 FYNNEI. The CDR3 is 15 amino acids. Trimming left V 8 bases short and J 6 bases short, with 20 bases between. The CDR3 is CASRLEGGQGQPQHF. In DNA, the CDR3 is TGTGCCAGCCGCCTCGAGGGGGGGCAAGGTCAGCCCCAGCATTTT.

V gene TRBV6-5 combines with J gene TRBJ2-7; TRBD2 aligns across 7 bases. The CDR3 is made up of 16 amino acids. Germline loops: CDR1 MNHEY, CDR2 SVGAGI. V shed 0 bases and J 2 bases; nucleotides not matched to a gene: 7. In DNA, the CDR3 is TGTGCCAGCAGTTACTCGCCGGCGGGGGATACCTACGAGCAGTACTTC. Encoded protein: CASSYSPAGDTYEQYF.

As concerns this clone: Distinct nucleotide sequences in the sample also encode this CDR3. V and J are TRBV19 and TRBJ2-1; 11 positions agree with TRBD2. Germline assignment: CDR1 LNHDA and CDR2 SQIVND (reference sequence). With V trimmed by 9 bases and J by 7 bases, 8 bases remained unmatched. This CDR3 spans 14 amino acids. CDR3 loop: CASSLAGGPNEQFF. CDR3 DNA: TGTGCCAGCTCTTTAGCGGGGGGGCCGAATGAGCAGTTCTTC.

The chain has TRBV5-4 and TRBJ2-5, with 11 bases that match TRBD2. The ends lost 10 bases at V and 1 base at J; junction bases unmatched: 18. CDR1 is SGHNT and CDR2 is YYREEE in the germline V gene (reference sequence). CDR3 size: 18 residues. DNA for the CDR3: TGTGCCGGAAAGTCTTCGGGACTAGCGGCAGGTACCCAAGAGACCCAGTACTTC. This codes for CAGKSSGLAAGTQETQYF.

This clone has more than one count but fewer than ten. The V gene is TRBV5-1, the J gene TRBJ1-2; 7 nucleotides align to TRBD1. CDR3 length equals 13 residues. The germline V gene has CDR1 SGHRS and CDR2 YFSETQ. The J segment lost 2 bases and the V segment lost 4 bases, leaving 2 bases of the junction unmatched. For the CDR3, the DNA is TGCGCCAGCAGCCAGGGACAGAACTATGGCTACACCTTC. Translation gives CASSQGQNYGYTF. Full variable domain (rest looked up from reference TRBV5-1 and TRBJ1-2): KAGVTQTPRYLIKTRGQQVTLSCSPISGHRSVSWYQQTPGQGLQFLFEYFSETQRNKGNFPGRFSGRQFSNSRSEMNVSTLELGDSALYLCASSQGQNYGYTFGSGTRLTVV.